The rows below give T cell receptor beta chains drawn from one sample of a study of T cell responses to AZD1222 COVID-19 vaccine. Profiled with immunoSEQ multiplex PCR; TCRdb holds only in-frame clones, not every one. The table records roughly 55,000 clones, more than 80% of them present only once. The sequencing here drew on peripheral blood, taken on day 0 of AZD1222 vaccination. These receptors were collected from an adult in good health. CDR3s include the opening cysteine and the closing phenylalanine or tryptophan. A D gene is named only where the DNA matches it firmly. Clone size, where shown, is once, few, many, or a class for clones that have expanded.

j_call cdr3_length v_call clone_size d_call cdr3_nt cdr3_aa
TRBJ1-5 15 TRBV27 . . TGTGCCAGCAGTCCGCTTTGGGGGGACAATCAGCCCCAGCATTTT CASSPLWGDNQPQHF
TRBJ2-2 15 TRBV10-3 . TRBD2 TGTGCCATCAGTGCACTAGCGGGAGAAGCCGGGGAGCTGTTTTTT CAISALAGEAGELFF
TRBJ2-7 14 TRBV7-8 . TRBD1 TGTGCCAGCAGCTTGGCGGACAGGGGTTACGAGCAGTACTTC CASSLADRGYEQYF
TRBJ1-5 13 TRBV12-3/TRBV12-4 . . TGTGCCAGCAGTTTAGGGGGTCTCGGGGCCCAGCATTTT CASSLGGLGAQHF
TRBJ1-5 16 TRBV7-2 . . TGTGCCAGCAGCTTAGGGGCAGGCAGAATCAATCAGCCCCAGCATTTT CASSLGAGRINQPQHF
TRBJ1-6 14 TRBV28 . . TGTGCCAGCAGCTCCTCCCTGGGGAATTCACCCCTCCACTTT CASSSSLGNSPLHF
TRBJ2-3 16 TRBV5-1 . TRBD2 TGCGCCAGCAGCTTAACTAGCGGGAGTTCAACAGATACGCAGTATTTT CASSLTSGSSTDTQYF
TRBJ2-2 15 TRBV7-8 . TRBD2 TGTGCCAGCAGCTTTGGGACTACCAACACCGGGGAGCTGTTTTTT CASSFGTTNTGELFF
TRBJ1-5 13 TRBV9 . . TGTGCCAGCAGCAAGGACAGTCATCAGCCCCAGCATTTT CASSKDSHQPQHF
TRBJ1-2 15 TRBV5-1 . . TGCGCCAGCAGCTTGTCACTTAGCCTTGACTATGGCTACACCTTC CASSLSLSLDYGYTF
TRBJ2-7 14 TRBV20-1 . . TGCAGTGCTAGTTTTCACAGCACTACCTACGAGCAGTACTTC CSASFHSTTYEQYF
TRBJ2-5 14 TRBV4-2 few TRBD2 TGTGCCAGCAGCCAGGGAGGGGCTGGAGAGACCCAGTACTTC CASSQGGAGETQYF
TRBJ2-5 16 TRBV6-6 . . TGTGCCAGCAGTTACAGCGGGTTGGCAGGGAAGGAGACCCAGTACTTC CASSYSGLAGKETQYF
TRBJ1-2 14 TRBV28 . TRBD1 TGTGCCAGCAGTTTGGGACAGGGGACTTATGGCTACACCTTC CASSLGQGTYGYTF
TRBJ2-1 16 TRBV28 . TRBD2 TGTGCCAGCAGTTCACACAGCGGGGCGGATTACGATGAGCAGTTCTTC CASSSHSGADYDEQFF
TRBJ1-2 13 TRBV5-1 . . TGCGCCAGTTCGGACGGTCCTAACTATGGCTACACCTTC CASSDGPNYGYTF
TRBJ1-3 10 TRBV21-1 . . TGTGCCAGCGGGCGGGAACCCATATATTTT CASGREPIYF
TRBJ2-7 12 TRBV14 . . TGTGCCAGCAGCCAACCCCACGCAGAGCAGTACTTC CASSQPHAEQYF
TRBJ1-1 13 TRBV3-1/TRBV3-2 . TRBD1 TGTGCCAGCAGCCGGTCAGGGGGCTATTGGGCTTTCTTT CASSRSGGYWAFF
TRBJ1-4 16 TRBV18 . . TGTGCCAGCTCACCCCGCTCCAGGGAAGCTAATGAAAAACTGTTTTTT CASSPRSREANEKLFF
TRBJ1-2 13 TRBV28 . . TGTGCCAGCAGTTTCGCGGGCTCCTATGGCTACACCTTC CASSFAGSYGYTF
TRBJ2-1 15 TRBV18 . TRBD2 TGTGCCAGCTCACCACGGGGACTAGCCTACAATGAGCAGTTCTTC CASSPRGLAYNEQFF
TRBJ2-1 15 TRBV9 . TRBD2 TGTGCCAGCAGCGTGACTAGCGCCCTGGGCAATGAGCAGTTCTTC CASSVTSALGNEQFF
TRBJ1-5 14 TRBV19 . . TGTGCCAGTAGTAGGGGGAGGAGCAATCAGCCCCAGCATTTT CASSRGRSNQPQHF
TRBJ2-5 18 TRBV7-8 . . TGTGCCAGCAGCCAGAATGGGGCAGGGCTAATGTTACAAGAGACCCAGTACTTC CASSQNGAGLMLQETQYF
TRBJ2-1 15 TRBV7-3 . . TGTGCCAGCAGTCCCCGTAGGAGCTCCTACAATGAGCAGTTCTTC CASSPRRSSYNEQFF
TRBJ1-3 11 TRBV7-9 . . TGTGCCAGCAGCTTAGAACAACCCATATATTTT CASSLEQPIYF
TRBJ1-1 16 TRBV5-1 . TRBD1 TGCGCCAGCAGCGGACCGGGACAGGGGATGAACACTGAAGCTTTCTTT CASSGPGQGMNTEAFF